A single sample is the source of the 17 T cell receptor beta chains below, sequenced in a study of blood T cell repertoires in COVID-19. The assay was immunoSEQ multiplex PCR, and TCRdb's table has in-frame clones only and misses some. The data show some 200,000 clones, with over 80% seen just once and 10% held by the top ten. Sequenced material: PBMCs or T cells enriched from blood (not recorded which). Receptors originate from a young man with acute COVID-19.

The chain has TRBV7-3 and TRBJ2-2; 9 bases align to TRBD2. The CDR3 runs 16 residues. Germline V gene sequence: CDR1 SGHTA, CDR2 FQGTGA. J gave up 4 bases and V 0 bases, and 3 bases lay outside the gene matches. The CDR3 sequence: CASSLTSGSSTGELFF. DNA of the CDR3: TGTGCCAGCAGCTTAACTAGCGGGAGCTCCACCGGGGAGCTGTTTTTT. Full variable domain (outside the CDR3, taken from reference TRBV7-3 and TRBJ2-2): GAGVSQTPSNKVTEKGKYVELRCDPISGHTALYWYRQSLGQGPEFLIYFQGTGAADDSGLPNDRFFAVRPEGSVSTLKIQRTERGDSAVYLCASSLTSGSSTGELFFGEGSRLTVL.

The genes are TRBV25-1 and TRBJ2-7; 9 nucleotides align to TRBD2. V shed 8 bases, J shed 7 bases, and the junction held 15 bases outside the gene matches. CDR1 and CDR2 (germline): MGHDK, SYGVNS. The CDR3 runs 15 residues. CDR3: CASEGPREGSGEQYF. In DNA, the CDR3 is TGTGCCAGCGAGGGGCCGCGGGAGGGGTCGGGGGAGCAGTACTTC.

The chain combines TRBV2 with TRBJ2-7; TRBD1 is a possible D gene (6 bases). Per the germline V gene, CDR1 is SNHLY and CDR2 is FYNNEI. The ends were cut back, 10 bases at V and 3 bases at J, with 13 bases in the middle. This CDR3 comprises 12 residues. The CDR3 DNA is TGTGCCACTGGACAGCGTAACTACGAGCAGTACTTC. The encoded protein is CATGQRNYEQYF.

This chain connects TRBV28 to TRBJ2-7; 9 nucleotides match TRBD2. The V gene's germline CDR1 is MDHEN and CDR2 SYDVKM. The CDR3 extends over 13 amino acids. The V and J ends lost 9 bases and 2 bases, in that order; junction bases with no gene match: 5. CDR3 nucleotide sequence: TGTGCCAGTAATAGCGGGAGTACCTACGAGCAGTACTTC. The encoded protein is CASNSGSTYEQYF. The full variable domain, its missing parts supplied by reference TRBV28 and TRBJ2-7, is DVKVTQSSRYLVKRTGEKVFLECVQDMDHENMFWYRQDPGLGLRLIYFSYDVKMKEKGDIPEGYSVSREKKERFSLILESASTNQTSMYLCASNSGSTYEQYFGPGTRLTVT.

The chain uses TRBV3-1 (or the pseudogene TRBV3-2) and TRBJ2-5; D is unclear. This CDR3 has 13 amino acids. V gave up 6 bases and J gave up 2 bases, with 10 bases separating them. From germline, CDR1 is LGHDT and CDR2 YNNKEL (reference sequence). The CDR3 DNA sequence: TGTGCCAGCAGTAAGCGCAATCAAGAGACCCAGTACTTC. Protein product: CASSKRNQETQYF.

The rearrangement links TRBV18 to TRBJ1-1, with TRBD1 matching over 9 bases. Trimming cost V 6 bases and J 0 bases; bases outside gene matches: 8. CDR1 and CDR2 (germline): KGHSH, LQKENI. This CDR3 has 16 amino acids. The CDR3: CASSISTGGVNTEAFF. The DNA for the CDR3 is TGTGCCAGCTCGATATCGACAGGGGGGGTGAACACTGAAGCTTTCTTT. The full variable domain, rest sourced from reference TRBV18 and TRBJ1-1, is NAGVMQNPRHLVRRRGQEARLRCSPMKGHSHVYWYRQLPEEGLKFMVYLQKENIIDESGMPKERFSAEFPKEGPSILRIQQVVRGDSAAYFCASSISTGGVNTEAFFGQGTRLTVV.

The CDR3 DNA is TGTGCCAGCAGCCAAGAGCCTACGTGGACAGGGGTAGAGACCCAGTACTTC. Encoded protein: CASSQEPTWTGVETQYF. The chain joins TRBV3-1 (or the pseudogene TRBV3-2) to TRBJ2-5; 9 nucleotides agree with TRBD1. CDR1 and CDR2 (germline): LGHDT, YNNKEL (reference sequence). This CDR3 contains 17 residues. V was pared by 0 bases and J by 4 bases, with 9 bases of the junction left unmatched.

This clone was detected only a few times. The V and J genes are TRBV28 and TRBJ2-2, with TRBD2 matching 8 bases. Per germline, CDR1 MDHEN and CDR2 SYDVKM. With V trimmed by 2 bases and J by 6 bases, 8 bases remained unmatched. This CDR3 is built from 16 residues. CDR3 protein: CASSLGLAGWAGELFF. CDR3 bases: TGTGCCAGCAGTTTAGGTTTAGCGGGATGGGCCGGGGAGCTGTTTTTT.

V usage is TRBV12-5 and J usage is TRBJ1-2; TRBD1 might be the D (5 bases). Germline CDR1 and CDR2: LGHNT and FRNRAP. V gave up 5 bases and J gave up 4 bases, with 8 bases separating them. This CDR3 is 12 amino acids long. CDR3 in amino acids: CASGDGGYGYTF. The CDR3, as DNA: TGTGCTAGTGGTGACGGGGGCTATGGCTACACCTTC.

V is TRBV28 and J is TRBJ1-1, with TRBD1 matching over 8 bases. Trimming took 6 bases from V and 1 from J; bases not matched to a gene: 10. The CDR3 consists of 16 residues. Per the germline V gene, CDR1 is MDHEN and CDR2 is SYDVKM. The CDR3 loop reads CASRPTSDRANTEAFF. The DNA for the CDR3 is TGTGCCAGCAGACCCACCTCGGACAGGGCGAACACTGAAGCTTTCTTT.

The genes are TRBV7-9 and TRBJ2-3, with D possibly matching TRBD2 (6 bases). CDR1 is SEHNR, CDR2 FQNEAQ, per germline (reference sequence). Trimming took off 5 bases at V and 2 bases at J, with 17 bases between the two ends. The CDR3 is 16 amino acids. The DNA of the CDR3 is TGTGCCAGCAGCCTCGGTCACGCTAGCGTCACAGATACGCAGTATTTT. Protein sequence: CASSLGHASVTDTQYF.

The genes are TRBV18 and TRBJ1-3, with D unclear. Trimming removed 0 bases at V and 4 bases at J, with 7 bases between. CDR1 is KGHSH and CDR2 is LQKENI in the germline V gene. CDR3 length: 14 amino acids. The CDR3 loop reads CASSPPGSGNTIYF. As DNA, the CDR3 is TGTGCCAGCTCACCACCGGGCAGCGGAAACACCATATATTTT. The full variable domain, with the rest looked up from reference TRBV18 and TRBJ1-3, is NAGVMQNPRHLVRRRGQEARLRCSPMKGHSHVYWYRQLPEEGLKFMVYLQKENIIDESGMPKERFSAEFPKEGPSILRIQQVVRGDSAAYFCASSPPGSGNTIYFGEGSWLTVV.

The chain couples TRBV4-1 to TRBJ2-7; TRBD2 is a possible D gene (5 bases). Trimming cost V 1 base and J 5 bases, with 12 bases left between them. The CDR3 length is 14 residues. Germline V gene sequence: CDR1 MGHRA, CDR2 YSYEKL. CDR3 sequence: CASSQGVGVHEQYF. CDR3 nucleotide sequence: TGCGCCAGCAGCCAAGGTGTGGGAGTCCACGAGCAGTACTTC.

The rearrangement uses TRBV27 and TRBJ2-7, with 9 bases lining up with TRBD1. The CDR3 totals 14 residues. Germline lookup yields CDR1 MNHEY and CDR2 SMNVEV (reference sequence). The V gene end was trimmed by 5 bases and the J gene end by 3 bases; junction bases not matched to a gene: 5. CDR3 sequence: CASSTGQGYYEQYF. CDR3 coding DNA: TGTGCCAGCAGTACCGGACAGGGGTACTACGAGCAGTACTTC.

The chain employs TRBV5-4 and TRBJ1-2, with TRBD1 matching 7 bases. V shed 3 bases and J 0 bases; nucleotides not matched to a gene: 8. The CDR3 is 16 residues long. Per the germline V gene, CDR1 is SGHNT and CDR2 is YYREEE (reference sequence). The CDR3 DNA sequence: TGTGCCAGCAGCTCACCTGACAGGGTAGCTAACTATGGCTACACCTTC. Its translation is CASSSPDRVANYGYTF.

This chain uses TRBV6-5 with TRBJ2-2, with TRBD1 matching over 9 bases. This CDR3 is built from 15 residues. The V gene's germline CDR1 is MNHEY and CDR2 SVGAGI. With V trimmed by 5 bases and J by 4 bases, 5 bases remained unmatched. CDR3 in amino acids: CASSPGQGFTGELFF. Here the CDR3 DNA reads TGTGCCAGCAGTCCGGGACAGGGTTTCACCGGGGAGCTGTTTTTT.

The V call is TRBV10-3, the J call TRBJ2-5; 11 bases agree with TRBD1. J lost 3 bases, V lost 10 bases, and 7 bases had no gene match. The CDR3 sequence is 14 residues long. Germline V gene lookup returns CDR1 ENHRY and CDR2 SYGVKD. This chain's CDR3 is CATRRTGGEETQYF. CDR3 DNA sequence: TGTGCCACCCGACGGACAGGGGGCGAAGAGACCCAGTACTTC.